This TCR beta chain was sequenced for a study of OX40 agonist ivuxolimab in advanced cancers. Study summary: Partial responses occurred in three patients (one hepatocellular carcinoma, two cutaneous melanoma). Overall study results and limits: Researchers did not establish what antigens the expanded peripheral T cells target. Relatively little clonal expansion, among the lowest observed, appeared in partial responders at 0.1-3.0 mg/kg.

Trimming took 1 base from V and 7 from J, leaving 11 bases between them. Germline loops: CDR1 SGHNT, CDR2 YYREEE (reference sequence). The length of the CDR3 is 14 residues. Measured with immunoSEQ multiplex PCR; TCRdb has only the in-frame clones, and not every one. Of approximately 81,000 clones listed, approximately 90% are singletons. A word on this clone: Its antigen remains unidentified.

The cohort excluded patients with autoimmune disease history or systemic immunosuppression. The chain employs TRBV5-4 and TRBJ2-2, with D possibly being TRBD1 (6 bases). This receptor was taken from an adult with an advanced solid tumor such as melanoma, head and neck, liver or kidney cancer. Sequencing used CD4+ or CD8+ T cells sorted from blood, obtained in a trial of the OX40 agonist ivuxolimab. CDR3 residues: CASSLPGVVGELFF. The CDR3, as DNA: TGTGCCAGCAGCTTGCCAGGGGTGGTCGGGGAGCTGTTTTTT.